The rows below give T cell receptor beta chains drawn from one sample of a study of T cells after somatic rescue of genetic block. Sequenced by immunoSEQ multiplex PCR; TCRdb stores in-frame clones only, minus some. The sample consists of 95,000 to 120,000 clones, about nine tenths of them appearing once. Sequencing was performed on peripheral blood mononuclear cells (PBMCs). Every receptor here comes from a woman under 30. Both conserved end residues are part of each CDR3. The D gene is left open where the match is weak. Clone size is shown for a subset of rows, as once, few, many or a class of expanded clone.

V gene	clone size	J gene	D gene	CDR3 protein	CDR3 DNA
TRBV19	-	TRBJ2-5	-	CASSSQGQETQYF	TGTGCCAGTAGTTCACAGGGCCAAGAGACCCAGTACTTC
TRBV7-9	once	TRBJ1-2	-	CASSGQTINYGYTF	TGTGCCAGCAGCGGACAGACTATTAACTATGGCTACACCTTC
TRBV2	-	TRBJ1-6	-	CASSGPRSSYNSPLHF	TGTGCCAGCAGTGGCCCAAGGAGCTCCTATAATTCACCCCTCCACTTT
TRBV9	-	TRBJ2-5	-	CASSGDSPGPETQYF	TGTGCCAGCAGCGGCGACAGCCCTGGCCCAGAGACCCAGTACTTC
TRBV19	once	TRBJ2-5	-	CASSVGGRQETQYF	TGTGCCAGTAGTGTAGGGGGACGCCAAGAGACCCAGTACTTC
TRBV6-5	-	TRBJ1-5	-	CASSRDLSNQPQHF	TGTGCCAGCAGTCGGGACCTTAGCAATCAGCCCCAGCATTTT
TRBV2	-	TRBJ1-5	-	CASTAAFAGAGQPQHF	TGTGCCAGCACTGCAGCCTTCGCAGGGGCTGGCCAGCCCCAGCATTTT
TRBV7-2	-	TRBJ2-3	-	CASSPDRGATDTQYF	TGTGCCAGCAGCCCAGACCGGGGGGCCACAGATACGCAGTATTTT
TRBV6-1	-	TRBJ1-5	-	CATGGRYSNQPQHF	TGTGCCACCGGGGGGAGATATAGCAATCAGCCCCAGCATTTT
TRBV5-1	-	TRBJ1-2	-	CASSLSGDGYTF	TGCGCCAGCAGCTTGTCCGGCGATGGCTACACCTTC
TRBV6-4	-	TRBJ1-6	-	CASSVRDNSPLHF	TGTGCCAGCAGTGTTCGGGATAATTCACCCCTCCACTTT
TRBV5-6	-	TRBJ1-1	TRBD1	CASAGQANTEAFF	TGTGCCAGCGCCGGACAGGCGAACACTGAAGCTTTCTTT
TRBV5-1	once	TRBJ1-1	-	CASSLITGSLNTEAFF	TGCGCCAGCAGCTTGATTACAGGGAGTTTAAATACTGAAGCTTTCTTT
TRBV5-4	-	TRBJ1-1	TRBD1	CASSSGQGRMNTEAFF	TGTGCCAGCAGCTCCGGACAGGGGAGAATGAACACTGAAGCTTTCTTT
TRBV9	-	TRBJ2-1	-	CASSADTSTYNEQFF	TGTGCCAGCAGCGCCGACACCTCTACCTACAATGAGCAGTTCTTC
TRBV2	-	TRBJ1-1	TRBD1	CASSLGTVNTEAFF	TGTGCCAGCAGTCTTGGGACAGTCAACACTGAAGCTTTCTTT
TRBV11-2	-	TRBJ2-6	-	CASSLEGTGANVLTF	TGTGCCAGCAGCTTAGAGGGGACTGGGGCCAACGTCCTGACTTTC
TRBV2	-	TRBJ1-4	-	CASRGETNEKLFF	TGTGCCAGCAGAGGGGAGACTAATGAAAAACTGTTTTTT
TRBV6-1	-	TRBJ1-1	-	CASSEARNTEAFF	TGTGCCAGCAGTGAAGCGAGGAACACTGAAGCTTTCTTT
TRBV5-6	-	TRBJ1-2	-	CASSRDGGYTF	TGTGCCAGCAGTCGGGACGGTGGCTACACCTTC
TRBV9	-	TRBJ2-5	TRBD2	CASSVGTSGGAYQETQYF	TGTGCCAGCAGCGTAGGGACTAGCGGGGGGGCATACCAAGAGACCCAGTACTTC
TRBV5-6	-	TRBJ2-1	TRBD1	CASSLAGQGIDEQFF	TGTGCCAGCAGCCTTGCGGGACAGGGGATCGATGAGCAGTTCTTC
TRBV30	-	TRBJ2-5	TRBD2	CAWSVGSGGAETQYF	TGTGCCTGGAGTGTAGGTAGCGGGGGGGCGGAGACCCAGTACTTC
TRBV5-1	-	TRBJ2-5	TRBD1	CASSLSGTGQETQYF	TGCGCCAGCAGCTTGTCAGGGACAGGGCAAGAGACCCAGTACTTC
TRBV19	-	TRBJ1-2	-	CASSTGISGANYGYTF	TGTGCCAGTAGTACTGGGATTTCCGGAGCTAACTATGGCTACACCTTC
TRBV15	-	TRBJ1-5	-	CATSRGEGRRNQPQHF	TGTGCCACCAGCAGAGGTGAGGGGCGGCGAAATCAGCCCCAGCATTTT
TRBV15	-	TRBJ2-7	-	CATSRGRALGDEQYF	TGTGCCACCAGCAGAGGAAGGGCCCTGGGGGACGAGCAGTACTTC
TRBV5-6	-	TRBJ2-3	TRBD2	CASSLRGGLSTDTQYF	TGTGCCAGCAGCTTGCGCGGGGGGCTCAGCACAGATACGCAGTATTTT
TRBV5-1	-	TRBJ2-5	TRBD2	CASGPSGGPVFVETQYF	TGCGCCAGCGGCCCAAGCGGGGGCCCCGTCTTCGTGGAGACCCAGTACTTC
TRBV7-9	-	TRBJ1-1	TRBD1	CASSMGQGSVLDTEAFF	TGTGCCAGCAGCATGGGACAGGGATCTGTTTTGGACACTGAAGCTTTCTTT
TRBV2	once	TRBJ1-3	-	CASSEQGPSGNTIYF	TGTGCCAGCAGTGAACAAGGTCCCTCTGGAAACACCATATATTTT
TRBV7-8	-	TRBJ1-4	TRBD1	CASSGKDRPPGLNEKLFF	TGTGCCAGCAGCGGAAAGGACAGGCCCCCTGGGCTTAATGAAAAACTGTTTTTT
TRBV11-2	-	TRBJ1-1	-	CASSLVPGQISEAFF	TGTGCCAGCAGCTTAGTTCCAGGCCAAATCTCTGAAGCTTTCTTT
TRBV10-3	-	TRBJ2-1	TRBD2	CAISEGGGFDNEQFF	TGTGCCATCAGTGAGGGCGGGGGGTTCGACAATGAGCAGTTCTTC
TRBV2	-	TRBJ2-3	TRBD2	CASSDYRGGSTDTQYF	TGTGCCAGCAGTGACTACCGGGGGGGCTCCACAGATACGCAGTATTTT
TRBV29-1	-	TRBJ1-3	-	CSVGAAGNTIYF	TGCAGCGTTGGGGCGGCTGGAAACACCATATATTTT
TRBV6-6	-	TRBJ1-6	-	CASSYSRGENSPLHF	TGTGCCAGCAGTTACTCAAGGGGGGAGAATTCACCCCTCCACTTT
TRBV27	-	TRBJ1-1	-	CASSGQLVGAEAFF	TGTGCCAGCAGTGGGCAGTTGGTAGGCGCTGAAGCTTTCTTT
TRBV2	-	TRBJ2-7	TRBD1	CASSRQGAYEQYF	TGTGCCAGCAGTCGACAGGGGGCCTACGAGCAGTACTTC
TRBV19	few	TRBJ2-5	TRBD2	CASNPTGGETQYF	TGTGCCAGTAATCCCACGGGGGGAGAGACCCAGTACTTC
TRBV6-5	-	TRBJ2-7	-	CASRADYEQYF	TGTGCCAGCAGGGCAGACTACGAGCAGTACTTC
TRBV19	-	TRBJ1-2	TRBD1	CASSTTGQINYGYTF	TGTGCCAGTAGTACCACGGGACAGATTAACTATGGCTACACCTTC
TRBV7-9	-	TRBJ1-1	-	CASSQQVLGPEAFF	TGTGCCAGCAGCCAACAGGTACTAGGACCTGAAGCTTTCTTT
TRBV11-2	-	TRBJ1-1	TRBD1	CASSLSGGMDTEAFF	TGTGCCAGCAGCTTATCAGGGGGCATGGACACTGAAGCTTTCTTT
TRBV6-5	-	TRBJ1-1	TRBD1	CASSSGGVTEAFF	TGTGCCAGCAGTTCAGGGGGTGTCACTGAAGCTTTCTTT
TRBV28	once	TRBJ2-1	-	CASSSLGVGAYNEQFF	TGTGCCAGCAGTTCCCTAGGGGTTGGGGCTTACAATGAGCAGTTCTTC
TRBV30	-	TRBJ2-3	-	CAWAYLDADTQYF	TGTGCCTGGGCTTATCTGGATGCAGATACGCAGTATTTT
TRBV6-1	-	TRBJ2-5	-	CASGGRVGETQYF	TGTGCCAGCGGAGGTAGAGTAGGAGAGACCCAGTACTTC
TRBV6-5	once	TRBJ2-7	-	CASSNLPDSSYEQYF	TGTGCCAGCAGCAACCTTCCGGACAGCTCCTACGAGCAGTACTTC
TRBV9	-	TRBJ2-5	-	CASSVTGRETQYF	TGTGCCAGCAGCGTAACAGGGAGGGAGACCCAGTACTTC
TRBV19	-	TRBJ2-7	TRBD1	CASSGTGTGIYEQYF	TGTGCCAGTAGTGGTACCGGGACAGGAATCTACGAGCAGTACTTC
TRBV11-3	-	TRBJ2-1	TRBD2	CASSLGQLAGYNEQFF	TGTGCCAGCAGCTTAGGTCAGCTAGCGGGGTACAATGAGCAGTTCTTC
TRBV7-6	-	TRBJ1-2	TRBD1	CASSPTGVYGYTF	TGTGCCAGCAGCCCAACAGGGGTCTATGGCTACACCTTC
TRBV21-1	-	TRBJ1-5	-	CASSLGRPPLQHF	TGTGCCAGCAGCCTGGGACGGCCCCCTCTCCAGCATTTT
TRBV27	-	TRBJ2-3	TRBD2	CASSKGLAGVRSTDTQYF	TGTGCCAGCAGCAAAGGACTAGCGGGGGTCCGGAGCACAGATACGCAGTATTTT
TRBV15	-	TRBJ2-3	-	CATSTAGPTDTQYF	TGTGCCACCAGCACGGCGGGGCCCACAGATACGCAGTATTTT
TRBV7-9	once	TRBJ2-7	-	CASSTQRREEQYF	TGTGCCAGCAGCACCCAACGACGGGAGGAGCAGTACTTC
TRBV11-3	-	TRBJ1-1	TRBD1	CASSLDLRDSEAFF	TGTGCCAGCAGCTTAGATCTAAGGGACAGTGAAGCTTTCTTT
TRBV5-1	-	TRBJ2-2	TRBD1	CASSLGTGSNTGELFF	TGCGCCAGCAGCTTGGGGACAGGATCCAACACCGGGGAGCTGTTTTTT